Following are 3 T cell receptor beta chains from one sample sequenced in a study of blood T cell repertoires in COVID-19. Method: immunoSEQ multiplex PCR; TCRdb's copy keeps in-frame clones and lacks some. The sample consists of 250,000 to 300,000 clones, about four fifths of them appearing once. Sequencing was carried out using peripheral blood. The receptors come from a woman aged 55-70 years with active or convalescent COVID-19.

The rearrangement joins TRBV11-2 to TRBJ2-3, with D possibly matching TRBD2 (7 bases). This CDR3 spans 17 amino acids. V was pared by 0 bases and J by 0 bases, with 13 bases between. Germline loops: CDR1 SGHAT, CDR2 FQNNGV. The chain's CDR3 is CASSLEGRGPSTDTQYF. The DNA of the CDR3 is TGTGCCAGCAGCTTAGAAGGGCGGGGGCCAAGCACAGATACGCAGTATTTT.

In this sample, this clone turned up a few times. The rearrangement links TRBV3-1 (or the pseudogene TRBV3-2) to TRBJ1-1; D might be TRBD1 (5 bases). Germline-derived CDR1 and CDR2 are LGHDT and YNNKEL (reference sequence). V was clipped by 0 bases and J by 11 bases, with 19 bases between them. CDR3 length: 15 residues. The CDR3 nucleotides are TGTGCCAGCAGCCAAGAAACGAAGGGGTTATTAGGGGCTTTCTTT. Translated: CASSQETKGLLGAFF.

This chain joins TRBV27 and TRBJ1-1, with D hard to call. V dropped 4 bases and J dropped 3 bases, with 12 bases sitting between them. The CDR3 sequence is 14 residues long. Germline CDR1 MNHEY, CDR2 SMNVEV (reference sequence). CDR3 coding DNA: TGTGCCAGCAGTTCCCCGGATGCGGACACTGAAGCTTTCTTT. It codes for CASSSPDADTEAFF.